A selection of T cell receptor beta chains follows, all from one sample in a study of OX40 agonist ivuxolimab in advanced cancers. TCRdb keeps only in-frame clones here, not all; method: immunoSEQ multiplex PCR. The table has more than 35,000 clones, around 80% seen once. The specimen was CD4+ or CD8+ T cells sorted from blood, collected in a trial of the OX40 agonist ivuxolimab. These receptors all stem from an adult with an advanced solid tumor such as melanoma, head and neck, liver or kidney cancer. Both conserved end residues are part of each CDR3. The D gene is left open where the match is weak. The size of a clone is reported for some rows only, either as once, few or many, or as a class for expanded clones.

v_call	d_call	cdr3_length	clone_size	j_call	cdr3_aa	cdr3_nt
TRBV19	.	17	few	TRBJ1-5	CASSILFAGRVGQPQHF	TGTGCCAGTAGTATCCTTTTCGCCGGCAGGGTGGGTCAGCCCCAGCATTTT
TRBV5-5	TRBD1	14	.	TRBJ1-1	CASSRQGANTEAFF	TGTGCCAGCAGCAGACAGGGGGCGAACACTGAAGCTTTCTTT
TRBV7-6	.	13	.	TRBJ1-4	CASSLRRGEKLFF	TGTGCCAGCAGCTTAAGGAGGGGTGAAAAACTGTTTTTT
TRBV7-7	.	14	.	TRBJ2-7	CASSPGLDRYEQYF	TGTGCCAGCAGCCCCGGTCTCGATCGGTACGAGCAGTACTTC
TRBV29-1	TRBD1	16	.	TRBJ1-1	CSVGGGNDRGPTEAFF	TGCAGCGTTGGAGGGGGAAATGACAGGGGGCCCACTGAAGCTTTCTTT
TRBV30	.	12	.	TRBJ1-1	CAWIRGGTEAFF	TGTGCCTGGATTAGGGGGGGCACTGAAGCTTTCTTT
TRBV5-1	.	15	medium-sized	TRBJ2-7	CASRTTESSVHEQYF	TGCGCCAGCAGGACTACGGAGTCTAGCGTTCACGAGCAGTACTTC
TRBV7-9	TRBD1	14	.	TRBJ1-4	CASSSDRGHEKLFF	TGTGCCAGCAGCTCTGACAGGGGGCATGAAAAACTGTTTTTT
TRBV6-5	TRBD2	14	.	TRBJ2-7	CASSTGTTRYEQYF	TGTGCCAGCAGTACCGGGACTACCAGATACGAGCAGTACTTC
TRBV5-1	TRBD2	16	.	TRBJ2-3	CASRLAGGRSTDTQYF	TGCGCCAGCAGACTAGCGGGAGGGAGGAGCACAGATACGCAGTATTTT
TRBV5-5	.	15	.	TRBJ2-1	CASSLDSGTYNEQFF	TGTGCCAGCAGCTTGGATAGCGGAACTTACAATGAGCAGTTCTTC
TRBV15	TRBD1	14	.	TRBJ1-4	CATSGRQGQGKLFF	TGTGCCACCAGCGGACGACAGGGACAGGGGAAACTGTTTTTT
TRBV10-3	TRBD1	14	.	TRBJ1-1	CAIRDRVENTEAFF	TGTGCCATCAGGGACAGGGTGGAGAACACTGAAGCTTTCTTT
TRBV7-2	TRBD2	15	.	TRBJ2-2	CASSSTSYNTGELFF	TGTGCCAGCAGCTCGACTAGCTACAACACCGGGGAGCTGTTTTTT
TRBV7-6	.	13	few	TRBJ1-1	CASSLAKGTEAFF	TGTGCCAGCAGCTTAGCGAAGGGAACTGAAGCTTTCTTT
TRBV29-1	.	12	.	TRBJ2-7	CSVFGTHYEQHF	TGCAGCGTGTTCGGGACACACTACGAGCAGCACTTC
TRBV2	.	15	.	TRBJ2-7	CAIRKGETSPHEQYF	TGTGCCATTCGGAAGGGGGAAACTAGCCCCCACGAGCAGTACTTC
TRBV6-5	.	14	.	TRBJ2-7	CASSYSGGRYEQYF	TGTGCCAGCAGTTACTCGGGGGGTCGTTACGAGCAGTACTTC
TRBV2	TRBD2	16	.	TRBJ2-3	CASSGLAGGRTDTQYF	TGTGCCAGCAGTGGGCTAGCGGGAGGCCGTACAGATACGCAGTATTTT
TRBV6-6	.	15	.	TRBJ1-1	CASSYRRGMNTEAFF	TGTGCCAGCAGTTACCGAAGGGGAATGAACACTGAAGCTTTCTTT
TRBV19	.	15	.	TRBJ1-2	CASSIAAGGAYGYTF	TGTGCCAGTAGTATAGCTGCCGGGGGAGCCTATGGCTACACCTTC
TRBV6-1	TRBD1	13	.	TRBJ1-2	CASTPGQRYGYTF	TGTGCCAGCACCCCGGGACAGAGATATGGCTACACCTTC
TRBV19	.	14	.	TRBJ1-5	CASSGGLRGQPQHF	TGTGCCAGTAGTGGTGGTTTACGTGGGCAGCCCCAGCATTTT
TRBV7-9	.	13	.	TRBJ1-1	CASSLPSGQRAFF	TGTGCCAGCAGCCTACCGTCAGGACAGCGGGCTTTCTTT
TRBV2	TRBD1	15	few	TRBJ1-4	CASSKPGGRNEKLFF	TGTGCCAGCAGTAAACCAGGGGGCCGTAATGAAAAACTGTTTTTT
TRBV9	.	14	.	TRBJ2-3	CASSPPGRPDTQYF	TGTGCCAGCAGCCCCCCCGGTCGTCCAGATACGCAGTATTTT
TRBV29-1	.	10	.	TRBJ2-3	CSVDTDTQYF	TGCAGCGTAGACACAGATACGCAGTATTTT
TRBV30	.	11	.	TRBJ2-7	CAWSASGEQYF	TGTGCCTGGAGTGCGAGCGGAGAGCAGTACTTC
TRBV5-1	TRBD1	15	.	TRBJ2-1	CASSPGQGWDNEQFF	TGCGCCAGCAGCCCCGGACAGGGTTGGGACAATGAGCAGTTCTTC
TRBV27	.	16	.	TRBJ2-2	CASSYYRVENTGELFF	TGTGCCAGCAGTTACTATAGGGTCGAGAACACCGGGGAGCTGTTTTTT
TRBV5-1	.	15	.	TRBJ1-1	CASSLWGPVNTEAFF	TGCGCCAGCAGCTTGTGGGGACCCGTAAACACTGAAGCTTTCTTT
TRBV27	TRBD2	15	.	TRBJ2-1	CASRRGTSGINEQFF	TGTGCCAGCAGGCGTGGGACTAGCGGGATCAATGAGCAGTTCTTC
TRBV21-1	.	18	.	TRBJ1-3	CASSENTGPKRSGNTIYF	TGTGCCAGCAGCGAGAACACAGGGCCCAAGCGCTCTGGAAACACCATATATTTT
TRBV30	TRBD2	14	.	TRBJ2-7	CAWNLAGMIMEQYF	TGTGCCTGGAACTTAGCGGGAATGATTATGGAGCAGTACTTC
TRBV2	TRBD1	15	.	TRBJ1-5	CASSGTGGGNQPQHF	TGTGCCAGCAGTGGGACAGGGGGCGGCAATCAGCCCCAGCATTTT
TRBV10-3	.	18	.	TRBJ2-2	CAISAAASPIHNTGELFF	TGTGCCATCAGTGCGGCGGCTAGCCCCATACATAACACCGGGGAGCTGTTTTTT
TRBV9	.	13	few	TRBJ2-7	CASSPPHKDEQYF	TGTGCCAGCAGCCCACCCCACAAGGACGAGCAGTACTTC
TRBV7-8	TRBD2	17	.	TRBJ2-1	CASSFALTSGRYNEQFF	TGTGCCAGCAGCTTTGCCTTGACTAGCGGGAGATACAATGAGCAGTTCTTC
TRBV6-5	.	13	.	TRBJ2-1	CASGASSYNEQFF	TGTGCCAGCGGGGCAAGCTCCTACAATGAGCAGTTCTTC
TRBV5-1	TRBD2	14	once	TRBJ2-5	CASRENPGGETQYF	TGCGCCAGCAGGGAGAATCCGGGAGGTGAGACCCAGTACTTC
TRBV11-2	.	17	.	TRBJ2-6	CASSFVAGYSGANVLTF	TGTGCCAGCAGCTTTGTCGCGGGATACTCTGGGGCCAACGTCCTGACTTTC